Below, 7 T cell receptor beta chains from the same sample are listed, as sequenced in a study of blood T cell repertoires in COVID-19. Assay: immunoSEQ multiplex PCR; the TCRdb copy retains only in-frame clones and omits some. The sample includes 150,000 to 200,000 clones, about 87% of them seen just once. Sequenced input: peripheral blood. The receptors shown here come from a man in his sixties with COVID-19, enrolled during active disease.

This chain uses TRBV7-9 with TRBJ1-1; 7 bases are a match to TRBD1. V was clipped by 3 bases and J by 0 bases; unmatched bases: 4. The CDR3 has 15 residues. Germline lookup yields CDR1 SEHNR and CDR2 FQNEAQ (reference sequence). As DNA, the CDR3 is TGTGCCAGCAGCTTTTGGACAGGTATGAACACTGAAGCTTTCTTT. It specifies CASSFWTGMNTEAFF.

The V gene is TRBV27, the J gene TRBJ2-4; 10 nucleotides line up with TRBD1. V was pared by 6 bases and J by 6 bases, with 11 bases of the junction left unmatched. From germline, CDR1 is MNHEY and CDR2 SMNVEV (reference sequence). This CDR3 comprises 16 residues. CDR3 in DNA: TGTGCCAGCAGCCCACAGACAGGGGGCTCGGGAAACATTCAGTACTTC. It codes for CASSPQTGGSGNIQYF.

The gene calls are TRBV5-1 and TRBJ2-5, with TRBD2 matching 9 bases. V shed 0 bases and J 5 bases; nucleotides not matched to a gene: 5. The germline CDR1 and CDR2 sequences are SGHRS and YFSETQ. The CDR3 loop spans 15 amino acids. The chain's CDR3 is CASSLAAAGGETQYF. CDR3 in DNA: TGCGCCAGCAGCTTGGCTGCAGCGGGAGGTGAGACCCAGTACTTC.

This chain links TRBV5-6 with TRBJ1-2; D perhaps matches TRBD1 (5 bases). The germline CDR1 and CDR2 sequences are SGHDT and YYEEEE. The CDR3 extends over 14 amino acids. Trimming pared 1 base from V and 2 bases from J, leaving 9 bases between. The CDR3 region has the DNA TGTGCCAGCAGCTTGAACAGGAGAAACTATGGCTACACCTTC. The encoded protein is CASSLNRRNYGYTF.

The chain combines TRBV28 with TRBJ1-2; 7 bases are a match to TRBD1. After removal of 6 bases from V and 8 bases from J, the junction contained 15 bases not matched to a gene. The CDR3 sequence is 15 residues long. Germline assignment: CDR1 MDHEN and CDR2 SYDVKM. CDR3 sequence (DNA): TGTGCCAGCAGAGACAGGGTCGGTGCTATCGACGGCTACACCTTC. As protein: CASRDRVGAIDGYTF.

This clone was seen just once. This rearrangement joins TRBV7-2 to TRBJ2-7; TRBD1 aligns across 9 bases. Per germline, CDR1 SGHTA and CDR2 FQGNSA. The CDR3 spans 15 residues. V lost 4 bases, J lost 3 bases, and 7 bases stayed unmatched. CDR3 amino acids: CASSSYPGQGYEQYF. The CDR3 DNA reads TGTGCCAGCAGCTCTTATCCGGGACAGGGCTACGAGCAGTACTTC.

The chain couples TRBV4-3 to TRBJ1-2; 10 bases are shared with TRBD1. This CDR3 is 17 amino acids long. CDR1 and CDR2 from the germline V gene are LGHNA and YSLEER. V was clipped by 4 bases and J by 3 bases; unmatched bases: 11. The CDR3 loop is CASSPGTGDDPYYGYTF. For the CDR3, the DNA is TGCGCCAGCAGCCCCGGGACAGGGGACGATCCCTACTATGGCTACACCTTC.